The source of this T cell receptor beta chain is a study of shared clonotypes between healthy human individuals. The wider study: The donor group consisted of two women and a few men, aged 18 to 49.

Sequenced by immunoSEQ multiplex PCR; TCRdb stores in-frame clones only, minus some. The sample shows roughly 2,000,000 clones, approximately 94% of them seen only once. Of note for this clone: What it binds is not known.

Positively selected for CCR7, the CD45RO-negative cells used as naive CD8 cells excluded terminally differentiated effector memory CD45RA+ cells. The ends were cut back, 5 bases at V and 8 bases at J, with 22 bases in the middle. The V gene's germline CDR1 is GTSNPN and CDR2 SVGIG (reference sequence). This CDR3 has 15 residues. The study, taken as a whole, reports: Sorted-subset sequencing was shown by rarefaction to be incomplete despite large depth. The sharing of about 5% of naive CD4 clonotypes was seen across several donors. Generation probabilities of non-shared clonotypes were lower (relative to those shared by all four donors).

The chain employs TRBV30 and TRBJ2-4; D possibly corresponds to TRBD2 (6 bases). The clonotype was recovered from a man between 18 and 35 years old in good health. The sample consisted of naive CD8+ T cells sorted from blood. The CDR3 DNA sequence: TGTGCCTGGGTTAATGGCATCGGGGGTAGGGACATTCAGTACTTC. This translates into CAWVNGIGGRDIQYF.